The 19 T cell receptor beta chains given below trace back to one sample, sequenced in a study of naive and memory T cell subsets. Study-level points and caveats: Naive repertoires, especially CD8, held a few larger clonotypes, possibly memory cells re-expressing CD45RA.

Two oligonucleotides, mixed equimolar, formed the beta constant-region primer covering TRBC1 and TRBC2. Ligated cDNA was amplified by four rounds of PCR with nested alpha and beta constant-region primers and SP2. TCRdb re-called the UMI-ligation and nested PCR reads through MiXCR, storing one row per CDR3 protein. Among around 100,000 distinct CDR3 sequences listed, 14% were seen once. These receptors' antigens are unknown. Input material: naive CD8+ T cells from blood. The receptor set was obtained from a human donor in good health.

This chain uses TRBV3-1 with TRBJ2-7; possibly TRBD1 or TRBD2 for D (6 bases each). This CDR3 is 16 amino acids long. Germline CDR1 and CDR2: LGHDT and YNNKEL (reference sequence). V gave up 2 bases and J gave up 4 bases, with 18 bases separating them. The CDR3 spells CASSQLQGPGVYEQYF. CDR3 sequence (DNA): TGTGCCAGCAGCCAATTACAGGGACCGGGAGTTTACGAGCAGTACTTC.

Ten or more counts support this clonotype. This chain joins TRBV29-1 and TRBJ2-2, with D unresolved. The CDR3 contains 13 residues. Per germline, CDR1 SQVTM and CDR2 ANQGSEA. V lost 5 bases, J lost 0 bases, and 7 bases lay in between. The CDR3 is CSVKQTNTGELFF. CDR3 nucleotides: TGCAGCGTTAAACAGACGAACACCGGGGAGCTGTTTTTT.

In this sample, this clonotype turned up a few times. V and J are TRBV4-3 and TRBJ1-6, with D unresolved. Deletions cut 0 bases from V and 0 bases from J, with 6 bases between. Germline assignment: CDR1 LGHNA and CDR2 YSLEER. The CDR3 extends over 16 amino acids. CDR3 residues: CASSQDPGSYNSPLHF. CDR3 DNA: TGCGCCAGCAGCCAAGATCCCGGCTCCTATAATTCACCCCTCCACTTT.

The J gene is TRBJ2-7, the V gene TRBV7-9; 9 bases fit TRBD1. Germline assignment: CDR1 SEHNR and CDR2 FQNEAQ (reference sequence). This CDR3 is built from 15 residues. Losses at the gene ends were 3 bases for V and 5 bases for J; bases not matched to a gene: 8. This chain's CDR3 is CASSFPGTGIDEQYF. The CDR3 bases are TGTGCCAGCAGCTTTCCCGGGACAGGGATCGACGAGCAGTACTTC.

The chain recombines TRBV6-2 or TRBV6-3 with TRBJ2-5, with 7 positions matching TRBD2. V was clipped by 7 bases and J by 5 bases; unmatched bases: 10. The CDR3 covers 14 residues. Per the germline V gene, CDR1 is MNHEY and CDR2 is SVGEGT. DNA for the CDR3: TGTGCCAGCACCTCCGGGGGGATCGGGGAGACCCAGTACTTC. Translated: CASTSGGIGETQYF.

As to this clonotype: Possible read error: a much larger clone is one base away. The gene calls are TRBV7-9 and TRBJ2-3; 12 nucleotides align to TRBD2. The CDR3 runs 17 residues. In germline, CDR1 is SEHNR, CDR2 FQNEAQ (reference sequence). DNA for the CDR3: TGTGCCAGCAGCTCTAAGACTAGCGGGGGACACACAGTTACGCAGTATTTT. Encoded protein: CASSSKTSGGHTVTQYF.

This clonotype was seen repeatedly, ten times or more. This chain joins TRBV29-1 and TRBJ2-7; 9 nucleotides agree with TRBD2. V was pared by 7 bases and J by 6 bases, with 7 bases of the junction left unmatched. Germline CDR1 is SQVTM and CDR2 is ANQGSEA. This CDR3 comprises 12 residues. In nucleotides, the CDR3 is TGCAGCGCCCAAGTGACTAGCGGCGAGCAGTACTTC. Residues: CSAQVTSGEQYF.

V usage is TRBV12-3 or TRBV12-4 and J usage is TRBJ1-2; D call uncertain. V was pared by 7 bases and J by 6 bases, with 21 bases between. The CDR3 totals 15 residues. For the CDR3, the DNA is TGTGCCAGCAAACACCCCAATGACCCGTCCCATGGCTACACCTTC. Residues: CASKHPNDPSHGYTF.

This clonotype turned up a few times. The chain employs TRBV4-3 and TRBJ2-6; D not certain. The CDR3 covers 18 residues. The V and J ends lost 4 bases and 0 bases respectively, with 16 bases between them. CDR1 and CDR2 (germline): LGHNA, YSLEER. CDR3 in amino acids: CASSRLGPEYSGANVLTF. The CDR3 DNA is TGCGCCAGCAGCCGGCTCGGGCCCGAATACTCTGGGGCCAACGTCCTGACTTTC.

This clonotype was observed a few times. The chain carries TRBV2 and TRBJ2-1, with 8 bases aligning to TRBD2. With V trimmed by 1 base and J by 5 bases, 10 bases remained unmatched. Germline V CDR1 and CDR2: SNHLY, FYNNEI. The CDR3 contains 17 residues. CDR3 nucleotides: TGTGCCAGCAGTGAAGTCCCACTAGCGGCCAACAACAATGAGCAGTTCTTC. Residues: CASSEVPLAANNNEQFF.

CDR3 nucleotide sequence: TGTGCCAGTAGTATTGGGTCAAGCTCCTACAATGAGCAGTTCTTC. Translation: CASSIGSSSYNEQFF. V gene TRBV19 combines with J gene TRBJ2-1; no firm D call. Germline CDR1 reads LNHDA; CDR2 reads SQIVND (reference sequence). V dropped 3 bases and J dropped 0 bases, with 9 bases sitting between them. The CDR3 totals 15 residues.

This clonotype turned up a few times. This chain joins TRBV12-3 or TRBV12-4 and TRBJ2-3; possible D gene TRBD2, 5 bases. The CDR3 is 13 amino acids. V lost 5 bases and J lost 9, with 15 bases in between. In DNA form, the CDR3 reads TGTGCCAGCAGTGTTAGTCCGGGATCGACGCAGTATTTT. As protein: CASSVSPGSTQYF.

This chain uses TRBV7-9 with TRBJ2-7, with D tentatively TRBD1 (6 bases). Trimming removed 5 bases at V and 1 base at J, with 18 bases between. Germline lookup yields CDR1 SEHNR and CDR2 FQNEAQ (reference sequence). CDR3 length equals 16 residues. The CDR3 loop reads CASSAGRDTLSYEQYF. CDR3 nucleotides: TGTGCCAGCAGCGCAGGCCGGGACACGTTATCCTACGAGCAGTACTTC.

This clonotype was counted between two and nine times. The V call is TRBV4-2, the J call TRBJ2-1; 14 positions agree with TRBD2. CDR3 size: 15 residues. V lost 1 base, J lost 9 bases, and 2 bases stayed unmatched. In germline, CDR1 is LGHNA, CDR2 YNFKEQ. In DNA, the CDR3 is TGTGCCAGCAGCCAAGGGACTAGCGGGGGGTCTGAGCAGTTCTTC. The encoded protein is CASSQGTSGGSEQFF.

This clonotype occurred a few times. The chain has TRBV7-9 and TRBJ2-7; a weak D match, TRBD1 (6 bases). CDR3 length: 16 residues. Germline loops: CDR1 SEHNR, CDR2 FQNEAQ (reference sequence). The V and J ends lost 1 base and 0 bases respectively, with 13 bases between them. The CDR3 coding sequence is TGTGCCAGCAGCTTAGATCGACAGGCGCTCTCCTACGAGCAGTACTTC. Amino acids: CASSLDRQALSYEQYF.

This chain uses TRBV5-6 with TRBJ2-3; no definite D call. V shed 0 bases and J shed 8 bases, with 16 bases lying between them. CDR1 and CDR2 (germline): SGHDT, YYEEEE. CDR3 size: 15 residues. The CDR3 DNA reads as TGTGCCAGCAGCTTGGTGTGGCAGTTCAACGTTACGCAGTATTTT. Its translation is CASSLVWQFNVTQYF.

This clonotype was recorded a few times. The CDR3 sequence: CAISDNELNTEAFF. The CDR3, as DNA: TGTGCCATCAGTGACAATGAGTTGAACACTGAAGCTTTCTTT. This sequence joins TRBV10-3 and TRBJ1-1; no clear D gene. The CDR3 is 14 amino acids. Deletions cut 3 bases from V and 0 bases from J, with 8 bases between. Looked up from germline, CDR1 is ENHRY and CDR2 is SYGVKD.

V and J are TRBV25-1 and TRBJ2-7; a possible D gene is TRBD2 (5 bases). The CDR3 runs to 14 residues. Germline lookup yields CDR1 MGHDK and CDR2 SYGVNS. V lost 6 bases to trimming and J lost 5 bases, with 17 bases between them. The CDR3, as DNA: TGTGCCAGCAGAGATTGGACCCCCGGGGACGAGCAGTACTTC. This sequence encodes CASRDWTPGDEQYF.

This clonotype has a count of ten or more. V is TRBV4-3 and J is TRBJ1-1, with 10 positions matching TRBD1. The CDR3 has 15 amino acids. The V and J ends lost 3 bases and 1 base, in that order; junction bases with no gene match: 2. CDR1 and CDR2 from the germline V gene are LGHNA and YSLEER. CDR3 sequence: CASSQGQGPNTEAFF. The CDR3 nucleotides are TGCGCCAGCAGCCAGGGACAGGGGCCGAACACTGAAGCTTTCTTT.